The next 5 T cell receptor beta chains were all read from a single sample in a study of T cells in Graves' hyperthyroidism and ophthalmopathy. Regions amplified from RNA transcripts were the TCR beta CDR3 regions. TCR CDR3 regions were first amplified by RT-PCR with HTBI primers. TCRdb independently ran MiXCR on the multiplex PCR reads; one entry per CDR3 protein. The repertoire consists of under 800,000 distinct CDR3 sequences, with 12% to 15% occurring once and the leading ten covering about 10%. The sequenced material came from blood. The receptor set was obtained from a woman under 30 with Graves' hyperthyroidism.

This clonotype showed up many times. The chain is built from TRBV7-2 and TRBJ2-3; the D is unclear. V lost 4 bases to trimming and J lost 8 bases, with 16 bases between them. The CDR3 sequence is 14 residues long. CDR1 and CDR2 from the germline V gene are SGHTA and FQGNSA. This chain's CDR3 is CASSSSFPWLTQYF. CDR3 sequence (DNA): TGTGCCAGCAGCTCCTCGTTCCCGTGGCTTACGCAGTATTTT.

In this sample, this clonotype turned up a few times. The chain recombines TRBV6-2 or TRBV6-3 with TRBJ2-1; tentatively, D is TRBD1 or TRBD2 (5 bases each). Germline loops: CDR1 MNHEY, CDR2 SVGEGT. The CDR3 runs 16 residues. With 6 bases removed from V and 7 bases from J, the gap between germline ends came to 22 bases. The CDR3 reads CASSPGTLPMANEQFF. The DNA of the CDR3 is TGTGCCAGCAGCCCCGGGACCCTGCCCATGGCGAATGAGCAGTTCTTC.

This clonotype occurred many times. V gene TRBV5-1 combines with J gene TRBJ1-1, with D uncertain. Trimming took 2 bases from V and 3 from J, leaving 17 bases between them. Germline V lookup: CDR1 SGHRS, CDR2 YFSETQ. CDR3 length: 16 residues. The CDR3 region is CASSLSSGFVYTEAFF. The CDR3 region has the DNA TGCGCCAGCAGCTTAAGTTCAGGTTTTGTGTACACTGAAGCTTTCTTT.

This clonotype was recorded many times. The gene calls are TRBV4-3 and TRBJ2-1, with a weak D call TRBD1 (5 bases). CDR1 is LGHNA, CDR2 YSLEER, per germline. V was clipped by 1 base and J by 1 base, with 11 bases between them. This CDR3 is 16 amino acids long. CDR3 DNA: TGCGCCAGCAGCCAAGTGGGGCGAGGATCCTACAATGAGCAGTTCTTC. This sequence encodes CASSQVGRGSYNEQFF.

This clonotype was found a few times. This may be a read error, as it is one base from a much larger clone. V gene TRBV2 combines with J gene TRBJ2-1; no clear D. The CDR3 totals 15 residues. Germline V gives CDR1 SNHLY, CDR2 FYNNEI. The germline V and J ends were trimmed by 4 bases and 4 bases, with 14 bases remaining between them. The CDR3 nucleotides read TGTGCCAGCAGTGTACAACTAACGGTATACAATGAGCAGTTCTTC. It encodes CASSVQLTVYNEQFF.